This is a list of T cell receptor beta chains from one sample in a study of Graves' ophthalmopathy and Graves' hyperthyroidism. TCRdb reanalysed the multiplex PCR reads using MiXCR and keeps one entry per CDR3 protein. Among a few hundred thousand distinct CDR3 sequences listed, about 18% were seen once. Sequenced material: peripheral blood. The receptors stem from an adult woman with stable Graves' hyperthyroidism. CDR3s include the opening cysteine and the closing phenylalanine or tryptophan. The D gene is left open where the match is weak. The size of a clone is reported for some rows only, either as once, few or many, or as a class for expanded clones.

TRBJ2-7 TRBD1 TRBV7-9 . CASSDRTGPMYEQYF TGTGCCAGCAGCGACCGGACAGGGCCGATGTACGAGCAGTACTTC
TRBJ1-6 . TRBV9 many CASSVGGYSYNSPLHF TGTGCCAGCAGCGTAGGGGGATACTCCTATAATTCACCCCTCCACTTT
TRBJ2-7 . TRBV6-5 many CASRTHGVVYEQYF TGTGCCAGCAGGACGCACGGGGTGGTCTACGAGCAGTACTTC
TRBJ2-7 TRBD2 TRBV4-1 . CASSLQGLAGNIYEQYF TGCGCCAGCAGCCTCCAAGGACTAGCGGGTAATATCTACGAGCAGTACTTC
TRBJ2-5 TRBD2 TRBV12-3/TRBV12-4 . CASSLDGRGALLQETQYF TGTGCCAGCAGCTTAGATGGGCGGGGGGCCTTACTCCAAGAGACCCAGTACTTC
TRBJ2-6 . TRBV19 few CASSNPRWSSGANVLTF TGTGCCAGTAGTAATCCCAGGTGGAGCTCTGGGGCCAACGTCCTGACTTTC
TRBJ2-7 . TRBV29-1 few CSVHWGAGGEQYF TGCAGCGTTCATTGGGGGGCCGGTGGCGAGCAGTACTTC
TRBJ1-1 . TRBV2 many CASCRTVNTEAFF TGTGCCAGCTGTCGTACAGTGAACACTGAAGCTTTCTTT
TRBJ2-7 TRBD2 TRBV28 many CASSLAGGIAEQYF TGTGCCAGCTCCTTAGCGGGAGGCATCGCCGAGCAGTACTTC
TRBJ2-1 . TRBV29-1 . CSGVLNEQFF TGCAGCGGTGTCTTGAATGAGCAGTTCTTC
TRBJ1-1 TRBD1 TRBV11-1 . CASSSSLRDRGTKDTEAFF TGTGCCAGCAGCTCCAGCCTCCGGGACAGGGGGACGAAGGACACTGAAGCTTTCTTT
TRBJ1-3 . TRBV11-2 many CASSLGQGNTIYF TGTGCCAGCAGCTTAGGACAGGGAAACACCATATATTTT
TRBJ1-2 . TRBV28 many CASSLIQNYGYTF TGTGCCAGCAGTCTCATTCAGAACTATGGCTACACCTTC
TRBJ1-2 . TRBV7-9 few CASSPTGGANYGYTF TGTGCCAGCAGCCCCACGGGGGGGGCGAACTATGGCTACACCTTC
TRBJ2-7 . TRBV20-1 many CSARVPGRAGSSPYERYF TGCAGTGCTAGAGTTCCGGGGCGGGCAGGGTCAAGCCCTTACGAGCGGTACTTC
TRBJ2-7 TRBD2 TRBV30 many CAWSVSGGSYEQYF TGTGCCTGGAGTGTAAGCGGGGGATCCTACGAGCAGTACTTC
TRBJ1-1 . TRBV18 many CASSPRPDEAFF TGTGCCAGCTCACCGAGACCGGACGAAGCTTTCTTT
TRBJ1-5 TRBD1 TRBV11-1 many CASSSSLDRFLQPQHF TGTGCCAGCAGCTCGAGTTTGGACAGGTTCTTGCAGCCCCAGCATTTT
TRBJ2-2 . TRBV3-1 few CASSPRLGLTGELFF TGTGCCAGCAGCCCCCGACTAGGCCTGACCGGGGAGCTGTTTTTT
TRBJ2-5 TRBD2 TRBV28 many CASSPSGRRGETQYF TGTGCCAGCAGCCCTAGCGGGAGAAGGGGTGAGACCCAGTACTTC
TRBJ2-5 . TRBV28 many CASSPLAKGSGTQYF TGTGCCAGCAGTCCCCTCGCCAAGGGCAGTGGGACCCAGTACTTC
TRBJ2-5 TRBD1 TRBV12-3/TRBV12-4 . CASSPGTENYQETQYF TGTGCCAGCAGCCCCGGGACAGAGAATTACCAAGAGACCCAGTACTTC
TRBJ1-1 . TRBV20-1 many CSASFSRNTEAFF TGCAGTGCTAGTTTTTCCCGCAACACTGAAGCTTTCTTT
TRBJ2-5 . TRBV2 . CASSLVAIQETQYF TGTGCCAGCAGTTTGGTGGCTATCCAAGAGACCCAGTACTTC
TRBJ2-6 . TRBV19 many CASSLSASGANVLTF TGTGCCAGTAGTTTGTCAGCCTCTGGGGCCAACGTCCTGACTTTC
TRBJ1-2 . TRBV12-3/TRBV12-4 many CASSSRDRFWGYTF TGTGCCAGCAGTTCCCGTGACAGGTTCTGGGGCTACACCTTC
TRBJ2-7 TRBD2 TRBV28 many CASSTSGSLYEQYF TGTGCCAGCAGCACTAGCGGGAGCCTTTACGAGCAGTACTTC
TRBJ2-3 . TRBV28 . CATRPGFTDTQYF TGTGCCACCCGGCCAGGGTTCACAGATACGCAGTATTTT
TRBJ1-1 . TRBV28 many CASSFEVSGTEAFF TGTGCCAGCAGTTTTGAAGTCTCGGGCACTGAAGCTTTCTTT
TRBJ2-7 . TRBV12-5 many CASGLGGGEQYF TGTGCTAGTGGTTTGGGAGGGGGCGAGCAGTACTTC
TRBJ1-1 . TRBV10-3 many CAISGVGRIGWNTEAFF TGTGCCATCAGTGGAGTCGGCAGGATAGGGTGGAACACTGAAGCTTTCTTT
TRBJ1-1 . TRBV29-1 many CSVNFWGGDTEAFF TGCAGCGTCAACTTTTGGGGTGGGGACACTGAAGCTTTCTTT
TRBJ2-2 TRBD2 TRBV9 . CASSAGTSKTGELFF TGTGCCAGCAGCGCCGGGACTAGTAAAACCGGGGAGCTGTTTTTT
TRBJ2-5 . TRBV6-1 . CASSVYPQETQYF TGTGCCAGCAGTGTGTACCCTCAAGAGACCCAGTACTTC
TRBJ2-7 . TRBV7-2 many CASSWGLIYEQYF TGTGCCAGCAGCTGGGGACTGATCTACGAGCAGTACTTC